These T cell receptor beta chains were read from a single sample in a study of blood T cell repertoires in COVID-19. The protocol was immunoSEQ multiplex PCR, while the TCRdb copy is restricted to in-frame clones and leaves out a portion. The table lists approximately 190,000 clones, 80% of them singletons. The sequencing sample was made of peripheral blood. The source is a man in his sixties with acute or convalescent COVID-19. The CDR3 runs from the conserved cysteine through the conserved F or W. A D gene is named only where the DNA matches it firmly. Rows give clone size only sometimes, using once, few, many, or a class for an expanded clone.

V: TRBV2
J: TRBJ1-1
size: -
D: TRBD1
DNA: TGTGCCAGCAGTCTGGACAGGGCCATGAACACTGAAGCTTTCTTT
CDR3: CASSLDRAMNTEAFF

V: TRBV7-9
J: TRBJ1-1
size: once
D: -
DNA: TGTGCCAGCAGGAATCAGGTTGGCACTGAAGCTTTCTTT
CDR3: CASRNQVGTEAFF

V: TRBV11-3
J: TRBJ2-3
size: -
D: TRBD2
DNA: TGTGCCAGCAGCATAGGGACTAGCACCACAGATACGCAGTATTTT
CDR3: CASSIGTSTTDTQYF

V: TRBV18
J: TRBJ1-6
size: few
D: -
DNA: TGTGCCAGCTCACCTGCCACAAATTCACCCCTCCACTTT
CDR3: CASSPATNSPLHF

V: TRBV12-5
J: TRBJ2-1
size: -
D: TRBD1
DNA: TGTGCTAGTGGTTACGGACAGGGGGCGGATGAGCAGTTCTTC
CDR3: CASGYGQGADEQFF

V: TRBV29-1
J: TRBJ1-6
size: few
D: TRBD1
DNA: TGCAGCGTGGCGGACAGGGCCGTCTTCGGTTCACCCCTCCACTTT
CDR3: CSVADRAVFGSPLHF

V: TRBV15
J: TRBJ2-7
size: -
D: TRBD1
DNA: TGTGCCACCAGCAGAGTTAGACAGGGAACCTACGAGCAGTACTTC
CDR3: CATSRVRQGTYEQYF

V: TRBV20-1
J: TRBJ1-3
size: few
D: -
DNA: TGCAGTGCTAGTAAGGGGCGCTTCTCTGGAAACACCATATATTTT
CDR3: CSASKGRFSGNTIYF

V: TRBV2
J: TRBJ1-1
size: -
D: -
DNA: TGTGCCAGCAGCGCCACCCCCGGGGGGGCTTTCTTT
CDR3: CASSATPGGAFF

V: TRBV6-5
J: TRBJ2-3
size: -
D: TRBD2
DNA: TGTGCCAGCAGTTCTAGCGGGAGGAGGGTCACAGATACGCAGTATTTT
CDR3: CASSSSGRRVTDTQYF

V: TRBV30
J: TRBJ1-5
size: -
D: -
DNA: TGTGCCTGGAGTGTAGGGGGACATCAGCCCCAGCATTTT
CDR3: CAWSVGGHQPQHF

V: TRBV25-1
J: TRBJ2-1
size: -
D: TRBD2
DNA: TGTGCCAGCAGTGAAGGGACTAGCGGGACGGACGATTACAATGAGCAGTTCTTC
CDR3: CASSEGTSGTDDYNEQFF

V: TRBV24-1
J: TRBJ2-7
size: -
D: -
DNA: TGTGCCACCAGTGATTTCCCTTCCTACGAGCAGTACTTC
CDR3: CATSDFPSYEQYF

V: TRBV19
J: TRBJ1-6
size: -
D: -
DNA: TGTGCCAGTAGCAAAAGGACCGCGGGACTTAATTCACCCCTCCACTTT
CDR3: CASSKRTAGLNSPLHF

V: TRBV15
J: TRBJ1-2
size: -
D: -
DNA: TGTGCCACCAGCAGAGAAACGGGGGTGGCCTATGGCTACACCTTC
CDR3: CATSRETGVAYGYTF

V: TRBV19
J: TRBJ1-6
size: -
D: TRBD1
DNA: TGTGCCAGCCGACAGGGGAACCTTAATTCACCCCTCCACTTT
CDR3: CASRQGNLNSPLHF

V: TRBV9
J: TRBJ1-4
size: -
D: TRBD1
DNA: TGTGCCAGCAGCGTAGCTACAGGGGCGGGAGAAAAACTGTTTTTT
CDR3: CASSVATGAGEKLFF

V: TRBV7-9
J: TRBJ2-7
size: few
D: TRBD2
DNA: TGTGCCAGCCAGGCTAGCGGGGTTTACGAGCAGTACTTC
CDR3: CASQASGVYEQYF

V: TRBV6-2/TRBV6-3
J: TRBJ1-6
size: -
D: TRBD1
DNA: TGTGCCAGCAGTTACCATCGGGACAGGGGGAGTTCACCCCTCCACTTT
CDR3: CASSYHRDRGSSPLHF

V: TRBV11-2
J: TRBJ1-2
size: -
D: TRBD1
DNA: TGTGTCAGCAGCTACATAGGACAGGGAGATGGCTACACCTTC
CDR3: CVSSYIGQGDGYTF

V: TRBV4-1
J: TRBJ1-5
size: few
D: -
DNA: TGCGCCAGCAGCCAAGATGGATTAGCCCTTTATAGCAATCAGCCCCAGCATTTT
CDR3: CASSQDGLALYSNQPQHF

V: TRBV12-3/TRBV12-4
J: TRBJ1-1
size: -
D: TRBD1
DNA: TGTGCCAGCACCGGGACAGGGGACACTGAAGCTTTCTTT
CDR3: CASTGTGDTEAFF